Listed below are T cell receptor beta chains from one sample, sequenced in a study of spatial heterogeneity in lung cancer. TCRdb processed the 5' RACE reads anew with MiXCR; each CDR3 protein has one entry. This table has tens of thousands of distinct CDR3 sequences, more than 10% appearing once. The sequenced sample was PBMCs, obtained at surgery. Every receptor here comes from a male donor with early-stage non-small cell lung cancer. The CDR3 runs from the conserved cysteine through the conserved F or W.

j_gene: TRBJ2-6; len: 16; v_gene: TRBV5-1; CDR3aa: CASSLAAISGANVLTF
j_gene: TRBJ2-3; len: 12; v_gene: TRBV5-1; CDR3aa: CASSLDPGPQYF
j_gene: TRBJ2-7; len: 14; v_gene: TRBV12-3/TRBV12-4; CDR3aa: CASSLGQGTYEQYF
j_gene: TRBJ2-5; len: 15; v_gene: TRBV4-3; CDR3aa: CASSQAQGPQETQYF
j_gene: TRBJ2-3; len: 16; v_gene: TRBV9; CDR3aa: CASNPIGLASHPAQYF
j_gene: TRBJ2-1; len: 11; v_gene: TRBV9; CDR3aa: CASSVGSEQFF
j_gene: TRBJ1-1; len: 12; v_gene: TRBV7-9; CDR3aa: CASSVLDTEAFF
j_gene: TRBJ1-1; len: 15; v_gene: TRBV11-2; CDR3aa: CASSPRGGGGTEAFF
j_gene: TRBJ2-5; len: 13; v_gene: TRBV6-1; CDR3aa: CASSRLGGETQYF
j_gene: TRBJ2-1; len: 17; v_gene: TRBV5-1; CDR3aa: CASSPWGGGSNYNEQFF
j_gene: TRBJ2-3; len: 14; v_gene: TRBV29-1; CDR3aa: CSVAGRLDADTQYF
j_gene: TRBJ1-4; len: 15; v_gene: TRBV2; CDR3aa: CATKSDGRSNEKLFF
j_gene: TRBJ2-5; len: 14; v_gene: TRBV30; CDR3aa: CAWERQAVQETQYF
j_gene: TRBJ2-1; len: 13; v_gene: TRBV18; CDR3aa: CASPGLAGGPQFF
j_gene: TRBJ2-7; len: 15; v_gene: TRBV3-1; CDR3aa: CASSQERRQTYEQYF
j_gene: TRBJ2-3; len: 15; v_gene: TRBV7-8; CDR3aa: CASSPLAGSTDTQYF
j_gene: TRBJ2-3; len: 14; v_gene: TRBV20-1; CDR3aa: CTNEGYKSTDTQYF
j_gene: TRBJ2-1; len: 18; v_gene: TRBV3-1; CDR3aa: CASSPTILAGGLLDEQFF
j_gene: TRBJ2-6; len: 18; v_gene: TRBV20-1; CDR3aa: CSARDLGGKGSGANVLTF
j_gene: TRBJ1-1; len: 15; v_gene: TRBV12-3/TRBV12-4; CDR3aa: CASSFGQNMNTEAFF
j_gene: TRBJ1-5; len: 15; v_gene: TRBV7-2; CDR3aa: CASSLQQISNQPQHF
j_gene: TRBJ1-5; len: 14; v_gene: TRBV6-1; CDR3aa: CASSGTVHNQPQHF